This TCR beta chain was profiled in a study of T cells in Graves' hyperthyroidism and ophthalmopathy. Study findings and constraints: The model foresaw ophthalmopathy a median 6.5 months prior to onset.

The CDR3 contains 14 residues. Unmatched junction bases numbered 6, after V lost 6 bases and J lost 1 base. In germline, CDR1 is SGHAT, CDR2 FQNNGV. Amplified TCR beta CDR3 regions came from RNA transcripts. An initial round of RT-PCR targeting the TCR CDR3 relied on the HTBI primer set. TCRdb recomputed calls from the multiplex PCR reads with MiXCR, one row per CDR3 protein. The repertoire holds nearly 750,000 distinct CDR3 sequences, with roughly a third as singletons. A remark on this clonotype: Its specificity is not known.

With a duration under 2 months, the hyperthyroidism was newly diagnosed in patients aged 18 to 65. Sequencing was done on a sample of blood. The rearrangement joins TRBV11-2 to TRBJ2-7, with TRBD1 identical over 7 bases. This clonotype was obtained from a woman in her thirties or forties with Graves' hyperthyroidism. CDR3 nucleotides: TGTGCCAGCAGATCCGGGACAGCATCCTACGAGCAGTACTTC. As protein: CASRSGTASYEQYF.